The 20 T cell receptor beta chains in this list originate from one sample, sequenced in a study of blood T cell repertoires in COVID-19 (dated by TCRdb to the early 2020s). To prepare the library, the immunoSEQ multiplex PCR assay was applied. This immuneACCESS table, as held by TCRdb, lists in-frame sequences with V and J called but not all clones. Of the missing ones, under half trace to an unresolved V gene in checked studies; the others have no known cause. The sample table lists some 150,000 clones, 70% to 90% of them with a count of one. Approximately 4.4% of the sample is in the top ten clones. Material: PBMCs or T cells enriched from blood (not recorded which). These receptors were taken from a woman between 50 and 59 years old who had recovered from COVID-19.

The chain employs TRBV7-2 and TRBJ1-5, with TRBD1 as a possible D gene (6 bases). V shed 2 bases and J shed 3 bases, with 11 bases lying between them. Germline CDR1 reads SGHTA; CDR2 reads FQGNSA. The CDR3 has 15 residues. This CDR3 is CASSLNWGPNQPQHF. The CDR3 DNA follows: TGTGCCAGCAGCTTAAATTGGGGGCCCAATCAGCCCCAGCATTTT. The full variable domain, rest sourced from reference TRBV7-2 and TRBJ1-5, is GAGVSQSPSNKVTEKGKDVELRCDPISGHTALYWYRQSLGQGLEFLIYFQGNSAPDKSGLPSDRFSAERTGGSVSTLTIQRTQQEDSAVYLCASSLNWGPNQPQHFGDGTRLSIL.

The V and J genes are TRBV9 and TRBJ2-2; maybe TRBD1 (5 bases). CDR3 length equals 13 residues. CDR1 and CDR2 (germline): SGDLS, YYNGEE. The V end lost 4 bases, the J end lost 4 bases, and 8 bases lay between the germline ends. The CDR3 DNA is TGTGCCAGCAGCTTCACAGGCACCGGGGAGCTGTTTTTT. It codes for CASSFTGTGELFF.

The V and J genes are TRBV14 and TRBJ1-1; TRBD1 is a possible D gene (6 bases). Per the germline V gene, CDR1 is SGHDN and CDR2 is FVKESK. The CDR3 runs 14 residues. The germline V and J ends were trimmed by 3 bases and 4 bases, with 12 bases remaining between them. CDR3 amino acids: CASSHDRYTTEAFF. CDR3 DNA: TGTGCCAGCAGCCACGACAGGTACACCACTGAAGCTTTCTTT.

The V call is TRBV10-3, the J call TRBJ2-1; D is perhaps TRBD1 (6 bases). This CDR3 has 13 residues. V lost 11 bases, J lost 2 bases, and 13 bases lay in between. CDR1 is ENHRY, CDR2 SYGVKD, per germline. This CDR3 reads CAANRDPYNEQFF. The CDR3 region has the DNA TGTGCCGCCAACAGGGACCCCTACAATGAGCAGTTCTTC.

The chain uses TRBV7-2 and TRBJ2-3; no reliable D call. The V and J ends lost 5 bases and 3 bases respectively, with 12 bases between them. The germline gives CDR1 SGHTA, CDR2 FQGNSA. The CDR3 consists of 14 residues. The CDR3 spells CASSPFVLTDTQYF. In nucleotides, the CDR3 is TGTGCCAGCAGCCCCTTTGTCCTGACAGATACGCAGTATTTT.

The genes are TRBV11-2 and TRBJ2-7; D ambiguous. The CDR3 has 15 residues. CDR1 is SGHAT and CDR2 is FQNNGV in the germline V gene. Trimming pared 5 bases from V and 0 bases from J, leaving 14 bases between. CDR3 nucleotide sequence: TGTGCCAGCAGCCCCATGGGCATCAGCTCCTACGAGCAGTACGTC. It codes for CASSPMGISSYEQYV.

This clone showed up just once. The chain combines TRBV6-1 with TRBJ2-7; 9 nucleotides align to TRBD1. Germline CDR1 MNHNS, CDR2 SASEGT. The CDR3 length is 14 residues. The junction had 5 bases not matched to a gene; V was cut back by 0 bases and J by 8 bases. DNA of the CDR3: TGTGCCAGCAGTGAAGCGGGACAGGGAGAAAAGCAGTACGTC. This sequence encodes CASSEAGQGEKQYV.

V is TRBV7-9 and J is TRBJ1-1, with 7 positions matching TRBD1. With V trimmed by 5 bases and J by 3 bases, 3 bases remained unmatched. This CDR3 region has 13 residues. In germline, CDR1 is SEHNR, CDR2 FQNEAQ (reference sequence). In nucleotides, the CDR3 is TGTGCCAGCAGCCGACAGGGACACACTGAAGCTTTCTTT. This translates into CASSRQGHTEAFF.

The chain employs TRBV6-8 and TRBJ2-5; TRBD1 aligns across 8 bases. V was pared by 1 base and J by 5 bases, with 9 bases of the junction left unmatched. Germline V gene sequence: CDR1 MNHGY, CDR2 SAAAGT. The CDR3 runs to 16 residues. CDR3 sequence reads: CASSYFPQGAWETQYF. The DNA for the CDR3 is TGTGCCAGCAGTTACTTCCCCCAGGGGGCTTGGGAGACCCAGTACTTC.

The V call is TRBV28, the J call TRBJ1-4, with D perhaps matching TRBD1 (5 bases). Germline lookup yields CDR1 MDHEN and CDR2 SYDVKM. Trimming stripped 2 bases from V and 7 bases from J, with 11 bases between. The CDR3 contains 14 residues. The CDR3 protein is CASSLGGTGEKLFF. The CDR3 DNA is TGTGCCAGCAGTTTAGGGGGGACGGGTGAAAAACTGTTTTTT.

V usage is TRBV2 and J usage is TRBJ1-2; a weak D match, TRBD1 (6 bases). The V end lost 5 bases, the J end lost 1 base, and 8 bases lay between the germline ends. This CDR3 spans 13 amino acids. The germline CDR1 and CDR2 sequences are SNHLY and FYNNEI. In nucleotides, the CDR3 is TGTGCCAGCAGTAGACAGGATAACTATGGCTACACCTTC. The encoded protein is CASSRQDNYGYTF.

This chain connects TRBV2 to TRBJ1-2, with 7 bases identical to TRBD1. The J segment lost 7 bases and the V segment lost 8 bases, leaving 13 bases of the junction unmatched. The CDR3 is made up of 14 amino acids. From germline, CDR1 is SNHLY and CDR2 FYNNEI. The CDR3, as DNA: TGTGCCAGCTCCCGGGACAGCTATTTAGGTGGCTACACCTTC. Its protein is CASSRDSYLGGYTF.

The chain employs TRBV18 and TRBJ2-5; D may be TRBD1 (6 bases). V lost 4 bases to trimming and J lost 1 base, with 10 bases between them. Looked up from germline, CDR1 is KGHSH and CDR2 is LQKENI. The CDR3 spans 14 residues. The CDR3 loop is CASSRDIAQETQYF. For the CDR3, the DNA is TGTGCCAGCTCACGGGACATCGCCCAAGAGACCCAGTACTTC. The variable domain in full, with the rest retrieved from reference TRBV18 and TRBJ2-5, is NAGVMQNPRHLVRRRGQEARLRCSPMKGHSHVYWYRQLPEEGLKFMVYLQKENIIDESGMPKERFSAEFPKEGPSILRIQQVVRGDSAAYFCASSRDIAQETQYFGPGTRLLVL.

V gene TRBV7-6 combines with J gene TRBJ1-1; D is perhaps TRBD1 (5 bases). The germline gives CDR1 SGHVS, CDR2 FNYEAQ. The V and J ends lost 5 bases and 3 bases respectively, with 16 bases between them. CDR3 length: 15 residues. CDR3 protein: CASSALQASDTEAFF. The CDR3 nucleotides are TGTGCCAGCAGCGCCCTACAGGCGAGTGACACTGAAGCTTTCTTT.

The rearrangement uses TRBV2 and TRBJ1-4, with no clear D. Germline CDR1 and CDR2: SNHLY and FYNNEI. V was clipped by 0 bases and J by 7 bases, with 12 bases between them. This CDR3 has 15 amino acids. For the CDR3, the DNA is TGTGCCAGCAGTGAAGCGACCCGGTCGGGTGAAAAACTGTTTTTT. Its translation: CASSEATRSGEKLFF.

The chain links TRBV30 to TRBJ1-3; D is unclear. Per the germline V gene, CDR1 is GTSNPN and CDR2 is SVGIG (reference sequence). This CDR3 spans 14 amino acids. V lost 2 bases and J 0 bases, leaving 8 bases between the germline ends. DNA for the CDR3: TGTGCCTGGAGTTTAGGGAGCTCTGGAAACACCATATATTTT. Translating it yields CAWSLGSSGNTIYF.

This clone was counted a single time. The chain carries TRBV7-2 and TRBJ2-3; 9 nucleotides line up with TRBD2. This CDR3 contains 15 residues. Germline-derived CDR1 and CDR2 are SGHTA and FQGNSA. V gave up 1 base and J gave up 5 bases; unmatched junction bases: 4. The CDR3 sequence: CASSLGLAGQDTQYF. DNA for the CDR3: TGTGCCAGCAGCTTAGGGCTAGCGGGACAAGATACGCAGTATTTT.

CDR3 coding DNA: TGCGCCAGCAGCCAAGGGGGGACTAGCTACAATGAGCAGTTCTTC. Amino acids: CASSQGGTSYNEQFF. V is TRBV4-1 and J is TRBJ2-1, with 8 bases identical to TRBD2. This CDR3 is built from 15 residues. The V and J ends lost 1 base and 3 bases, in that order; junction bases with no gene match: 2. Germline-derived CDR1 and CDR2 are MGHRA and YSYEKL.

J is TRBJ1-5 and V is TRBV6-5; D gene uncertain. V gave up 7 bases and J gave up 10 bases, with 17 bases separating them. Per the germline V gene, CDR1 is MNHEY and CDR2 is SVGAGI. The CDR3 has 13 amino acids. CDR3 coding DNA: TGTGCCAGCACCGGAGGACCGGTCCTACCCCAGCATTTT. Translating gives CASTGGPVLPQHF.

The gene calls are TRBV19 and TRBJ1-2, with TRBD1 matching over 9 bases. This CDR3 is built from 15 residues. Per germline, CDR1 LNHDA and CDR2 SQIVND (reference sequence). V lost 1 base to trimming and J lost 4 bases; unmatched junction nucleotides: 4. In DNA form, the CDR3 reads TGTGCCAGTAGTATAGCCGAGACAGGGGGCTATGGCTACACCTTC. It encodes CASSIAETGGYGYTF.